The next 19 T cell receptor beta chains were all read from a single sample in a study of graft-versus-host responses after intestinal transplantation. The antigens of these receptors remain unknown. TCRdb's copy holds only in-frame clones and misses some; the assay was immunoSEQ multiplex PCR. The data show 150,000 or so clones, with 80% to 95% seen just once and 0.15% to 0.2% held by the top ten. Sequenced material: unstimulated CD4+ T cells sorted from spleen or lymph node cells, taken before intestinal transplant. Receptors originate from a human donor who received an intestinal transplant.

The genes are TRBV5-1 and TRBJ2-3; D is possibly TRBD2 (5 bases). Trimming pared 4 bases from V and 2 bases from J, leaving 14 bases between. CDR1 and CDR2 from the germline V gene are SGHRS and YFSETQ. The length of the CDR3 is 15 residues. The CDR3: CASSLTRVATDTQYF. The CDR3 DNA follows: TGCGCCAGCAGCCTAACTAGGGTGGCCACAGATACGCAGTATTTT.

Turning to this clone: The same CDR3 can be traced to other DNA sequences in this sample. This sequence joins TRBV7-6 and TRBJ1-4; D not certain. CDR3 size: 15 residues. Trimming cost V 2 bases and J 0 bases, with 7 bases left between them. Germline CDR1 SGHVS, CDR2 FNYEAQ. CDR3 region: CASSLSGTTNEKLFF. The CDR3 coding sequence is TGTGCCAGCAGCTTATCCGGGACAACTAATGAAAAACTGTTTTTT.

V gene TRBV7-2 combines with J gene TRBJ2-3; TRBD2 matches at 16 bases. V shed 5 bases, J shed 3 bases, and the junction held 11 bases outside the gene matches. The germline V gene has CDR1 SGHTA and CDR2 FQGNSA. The length of the CDR3 is 19 residues. CDR3 in DNA: TGTGCCAGCAGCCCCGGGACTAGCGGGAGGGCCCCAGGTACAGATACGCAGTATTTT. Translated: CASSPGTSGRAPGTDTQYF.

The chain has TRBV18 and TRBJ2-1, with D uncertain. This CDR3 comprises 12 residues. Germline lookup yields CDR1 KGHSH and CDR2 LQKENI. Trimming removed 3 bases from V and 5 bases from J, with 5 bases in between. The CDR3 DNA sequence: TGTGCCAGCTCACCGACGGACAATGAGCAGTTCTTC. This encodes CASSPTDNEQFF.

CDR3 nucleotide sequence: TGTGCCAGCACCCGCTCCTACGAGCAGTACTTC. Translation gives CASTRSYEQYF. The chain is built from TRBV28 and TRBJ2-7; D remains unclear. The CDR3 is made up of 11 amino acids. V was cut by 7 bases and J by 0 bases, with 4 bases left in between. Looked up from germline, CDR1 is MDHEN and CDR2 is SYDVKM.

This clone has more than one count but fewer than ten. The chain is built from TRBV29-1 and TRBJ1-4; D is ambiguous. Germline-derived CDR1 and CDR2 are SQVTM and ANQGSEA. Trimming took 2 bases from V and 4 from J, leaving 8 bases between them. The CDR3 consists of 13 residues. The DNA for the CDR3 is TGCAGCGTTGAACTAGTGGGTAATGAAAAACTGTTTTTT. Residues: CSVELVGNEKLFF.

V and J are TRBV6-1 and TRBJ2-1, with a tentative D call TRBD2 (6 bases). Germline V gives CDR1 MNHNS, CDR2 SASEGT. The V gene lost 6 bases and the J gene lost 3 bases, with 15 bases spanning the gap. The CDR3 is made up of 15 amino acids. Here the CDR3 reads CASRTARGYYNEQFF. CDR3 nucleotide sequence: TGTGCCAGCAGGACAGCCCGGGGGTACTACAATGAGCAGTTCTTC.

The rearrangement links TRBV28 to TRBJ1-4; 9 positions agree with TRBD1. In germline, CDR1 is MDHEN, CDR2 SYDVKM. The trim removed 6 bases at V and 8 bases at J, leaving 19 bases unmatched. This CDR3 comprises 18 residues. CDR3 DNA: TGTGCCAGCAGCTCCCCGGGACAGGGTATGGGGAGGAGAGAAAAACTGTTTTTT. It is translated as CASSSPGQGMGRREKLFF.

The chain uses TRBV5-1 and TRBJ2-3, with 12 nucleotides matching TRBD2. Unmatched junction bases numbered 8, after V lost 0 bases and J lost 3 bases. Germline loops: CDR1 SGHRS, CDR2 YFSETQ. This CDR3 spans 18 amino acids. CDR3: CASSLAPLAGGVTDTQYF. DNA of the CDR3: TGCGCCAGCAGCTTGGCCCCCCTAGCGGGAGGGGTTACAGATACGCAGTATTTT. Variable domain in full (rest from reference TRBV5-1 and TRBJ2-3): KAGVTQTPRYLIKTRGQQVTLSCSPISGHRSVSWYQQTPGQGLQFLFEYFSETQRNKGNFPGRFSGRQFSNSRSEMNVSTLELGDSALYLCASSLAPLAGGVTDTQYFGPGTRLTVL.

This clone was recorded only once. The rearrangement links TRBV11-3 to TRBJ2-1, with 8 bases matching TRBD1. V was pared by 3 bases and J by 14 bases, with 6 bases of the junction left unmatched. There are 12 residues in the CDR3. Per the germline V gene, CDR1 is SGHNT and CDR2 is YENEEA. The CDR3 here is CASSFGQGRKFF. In DNA, the CDR3 is TGTGCCAGCAGCTTCGGACAGGGTAGGAAGTTCTTC. Full variable domain (outside the CDR3, taken from reference TRBV11-3 and TRBJ2-1): EAGVVQSPRYKIIEKKQPVAFWCNPISGHNTLYWYLQNLGQGPELLIRYENEEAVDDSQLPKDRFSAERLKGVDSTLKIQPAELGDSAVYLCASSFGQGRKFFGPGTRLTVL.

The chain links TRBV6-1 to TRBJ2-3; 12 bases line up with TRBD2. Germline loops: CDR1 MNHNS, CDR2 SASEGT. J was trimmed by 4 bases and V by 3 bases; bases with no gene match: 5. CDR3 length: 16 residues. This CDR3 is CASSERLAGAADTQYF. CDR3 coding DNA: TGTGCCAGCAGTGAGAGACTAGCGGGAGCCGCAGATACGCAGTATTTT.

The chain has TRBV7-3 and TRBJ2-2, with 10 positions matching TRBD2. With V trimmed by 4 bases and J by 2 bases, 4 bases remained unmatched. CDR3 length: 16 amino acids. The germline V gene has CDR1 SGHTA and CDR2 FQGTGA. This CDR3 reads CASSSRTSGNTGELFF. The DNA for the CDR3 is TGTGCCAGCAGCTCCCGGACTAGCGGAAACACCGGGGAGCTGTTTTTT.

This chain uses TRBV5-1 with TRBJ1-1, with a tentative D call TRBD1 (5 bases). The CDR3 has 17 amino acids. Germline values: CDR1 SGHRS, CDR2 YFSETQ. Trimming removed 1 base at V and 0 bases at J, with 16 bases between. CDR3 sequence reads: CASSLIQAPTMNTEAFF. In DNA form, the CDR3 reads TGCGCCAGCAGCTTGATACAGGCACCGACCATGAACACTGAAGCTTTCTTT.

Comments on this clone: At the DNA level, this CDR3 is encoded by other sequences in the same sample as well. The V gene is TRBV5-5, the J gene TRBJ1-2; 9 bases agree with TRBD1. The CDR3 consists of 15 residues. V shed 5 bases and J 2 bases; nucleotides not matched to a gene: 7. Germline-derived CDR1 and CDR2 are SGHKS and YYEKEE (reference sequence). The CDR3 DNA follows: TGTGCCAGCAGGCTAACTGGGACAGGGAACTATGGCTACACCTTC. Translated, it gives CASRLTGTGNYGYTF. Based on the CDR3 plus reference TRBV5-5 and TRBJ1-2, the full variable domain is DAGVTQSPTHLIKTRGQQVTLRCSPISGHKSVSWYQQVLGQGPQFIFQYYEKEERGRGNFPDRFSARQFPNYSSELNVNALLLGDSALYLCASRLTGTGNYGYTFGSGTRLTVV.

V and J are TRBV5-6 and TRBJ1-6, with unresolved D. From germline, CDR1 is SGHDT and CDR2 YYEEEE. V lost 5 bases to trimming and J lost 9 bases, with 21 bases between them. This CDR3 has 16 amino acids. CDR3 sequence reads: CASSFDGPRPSSPLHF. The CDR3 nucleotides read TGTGCCAGCAGTTTTGACGGACCCAGGCCGAGTTCACCCCTCCACTTT.

This clone was found a few times. The genes are TRBV28 and TRBJ2-7; 8 nucleotides line up with TRBD2. The CDR3 covers 15 residues. V trimming: 2 bases; J trimming: 7 bases; junction bases outside the gene matches: 10. Germline V gene lookup returns CDR1 MDHEN and CDR2 SYDVKM. Here the CDR3 reads CASSLISRGGREQYF. DNA of the CDR3: TGTGCCAGCAGTTTAATTTCCCGGGGGGGGAGAGAGCAGTACTTC. Full variable domain (missing parts from reference TRBV28 and TRBJ2-7): DVKVTQSSRYLVKRTGEKVFLECVQDMDHENMFWYRQDPGLGLRLIYFSYDVKMKEKGDIPEGYSVSREKKERFSLILESASTNQTSMYLCASSLISRGGREQYFGPGTRLTVT.

The rearrangement uses TRBV2 and TRBJ2-1, with 11 bases that match TRBD2. This CDR3 spans 15 amino acids. V gave up 6 bases and J gave up 4 bases; unmatched junction bases: 5. Per the germline V gene, CDR1 is SNHLY and CDR2 is FYNNEI. CDR3 protein: CASRAGTSGYNEQFF. Written as DNA, the CDR3 is TGTGCCAGCAGGGCTGGGACTAGCGGATACAATGAGCAGTTCTTC.

The rearrangement uses TRBV6-6 and TRBJ2-7, with 8 bases aligning to TRBD1. V lost 6 bases and J lost 0; bases outside the gene matches: 4. This CDR3 is built from 14 residues. Germline CDR1 MNHNY, CDR2 SVGAGI (reference sequence). CDR3 loop: CASRYRGSSYEQYF. CDR3 nucleotides: TGTGCCAGCAGATACAGGGGGAGCTCCTACGAGCAGTACTTC.

V and J are TRBV6-5 and TRBJ2-6; no firm D call. V was cut by 0 bases and J by 0 bases, with 6 bases left in between. The CDR3 spans 16 residues. CDR1 and CDR2 (germline): MNHEY, SVGAGI. The CDR3 nucleotides are TGTGCCAGCAGTTACTCGAGATCCTCTGGGGCCAACGTCCTGACTTTC. Encoded protein: CASSYSRSSGANVLTF.